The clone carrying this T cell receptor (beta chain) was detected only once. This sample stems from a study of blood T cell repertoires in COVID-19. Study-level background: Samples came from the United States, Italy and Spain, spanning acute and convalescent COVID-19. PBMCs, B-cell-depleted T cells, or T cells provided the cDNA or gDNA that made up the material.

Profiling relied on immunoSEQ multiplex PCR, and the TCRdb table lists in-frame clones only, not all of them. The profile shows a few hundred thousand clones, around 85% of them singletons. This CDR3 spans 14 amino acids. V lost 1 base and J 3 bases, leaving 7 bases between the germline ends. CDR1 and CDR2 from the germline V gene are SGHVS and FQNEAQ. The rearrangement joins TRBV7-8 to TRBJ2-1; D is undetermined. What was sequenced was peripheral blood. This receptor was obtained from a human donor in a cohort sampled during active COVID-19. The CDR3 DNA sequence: TGTGCCAGCAGCTTAGGTCTAAACTACAATGAGCAGTTCTTC. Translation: CASSLGLNYNEQFF.